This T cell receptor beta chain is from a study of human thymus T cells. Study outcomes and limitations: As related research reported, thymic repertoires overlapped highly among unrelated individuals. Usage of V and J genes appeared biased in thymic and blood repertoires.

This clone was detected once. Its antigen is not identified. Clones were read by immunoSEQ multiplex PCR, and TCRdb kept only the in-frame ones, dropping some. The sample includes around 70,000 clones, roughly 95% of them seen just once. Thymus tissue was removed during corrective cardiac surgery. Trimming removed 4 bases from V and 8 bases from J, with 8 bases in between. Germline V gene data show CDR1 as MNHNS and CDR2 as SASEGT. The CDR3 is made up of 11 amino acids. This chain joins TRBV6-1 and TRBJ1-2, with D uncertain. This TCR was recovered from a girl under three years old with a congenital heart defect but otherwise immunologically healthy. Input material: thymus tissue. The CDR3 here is CASSGAGGYTF. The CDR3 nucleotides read TGTGCCAGCAGTGGGGCCGGAGGCTACACCTTC.